This TCR beta chain was identified during a study of T-cell reconstitution after alpha-beta-depleted transplantation in children. Trimming shortened V by 1 base and J by 2 bases, and 17 bases separated the two germline ends. The CDR3 consists of 16 residues. Germline V gene data show CDR1 as DFQATT and CDR2 as SNEGSKA (reference sequence). This clonotype was counted ten times or more. What it binds is unknown. General study results and limits: T-cell counts and diversity were attributed mostly to newly produced T cells one year after transplant. For some patients, TCRbeta diversity was high at day 60 because of recipient T cells and thymic progenitors that survived. The origin of alpha-beta T cells about two months after transplant was reportedly several hundred expanded graft clones.

A TCRbeta library incorporating unique molecular identifiers was prepared. TCRdb recomputed calls from the PCR reads with MiXCR, one row per CDR3 protein. The sample contains roughly 300,000 distinct CDR3 sequences, roughly 10% of which appear only once. This receptor was taken from a male patient aged 2 to 10 who had a stem cell transplant for chronic granulomatous disease, so the T cells may come from the graft donor. The starting material was peripheral blood, obtained 180 days after TCRalphabeta/CD19-depleted stem cell transplant. V gene TRBV20-1 combines with J gene TRBJ2-5, with D possibly called TRBD1 or TRBD2 (5 bases each). The CDR3 nucleotides read TGCAGTGCTAGAGTTCTCGGGGCATCTCCACAAGAGACCCAGTACTTC. It is translated as CSARVLGASPQETQYF.